The present TCR beta chain was sequenced within a study of a mutant IDH1 vaccine in newly diagnosed glioma. Regarding this clone: Its specificity is unknown.

The time point is: week 11, during vaccination. One vaccine dose held 300 ug of mutant IDH1 20-mer peptide and came with topical imiquimod. Produced via immunoSEQ multiplex PCR; TCRdb's table is partial and in-frame only. Of about 120,000 clones listed, around 77% were seen once; the top ten hold 4.5% to 6%. This receptor was obtained from a man aged 35 to 55 with glioma. The starting material was PBMCs, obtained from a glioma patient whose treatment included an IDH1 peptide vaccine.

For the CDR3, the DNA is TGTGCCAGCAGCTACGACAGGGGCCCAGATACGCAGTATTTT. Residues: CASSYDRGPDTQYF. The rearrangement joins TRBV7-2 to TRBJ2-3; 8 bases align to TRBD1. V lost 4 bases to trimming and J lost 4 bases; unmatched junction nucleotides: 4. CDR3 length equals 14 residues. CDR1 and CDR2 from the germline V gene are SGHTA and FQGNSA.